Below are 9 T cell receptor beta chains sequenced from a single sample in a study of cytomegalovirus exposure and HLA in healthy donors. The PCR contained 60 Vbeta and 13 Jbeta primers. Sequencing was performed with immunoSEQ multiplex PCR; in TCRdb, only in-frame clones are kept and a portion is missing. The sample records about 120,000 clones, under 80% being singletons. The specimen sequenced was PBMCs. The receptors were gathered from a woman aged 45-65 years in good health and CMV-seropositive.

V usage is TRBV9 and J usage is TRBJ2-7; 12 bases align to TRBD2. The CDR3 spans 16 residues. With 4 bases clipped from V and 2 bases from J, the junction kept 7 bases outside the gene matches. Per germline, CDR1 SGDLS and CDR2 YYNGEE. The CDR3 here is CASSPQTSGSTYEQYF. The DNA of the CDR3 is TGTGCCAGCAGCCCCCAGACTAGCGGGAGTACCTACGAGCAGTACTTC.

CDR3 residues: CASISNTGELFF. Here the CDR3 DNA reads TGTGCCAGCATCTCGAACACCGGGGAGCTGTTTTTT. V gene TRBV28 combines with J gene TRBJ2-2; D call uncertain. The CDR3 is 12 amino acids. Trimming took off 7 bases at V and 0 bases at J, with 3 bases between the two ends. Germline CDR1 and CDR2: MDHEN and SYDVKM.

CDR3 bases: TGTGCCAGCAGCTTAGAGGGGACTAGTTCGAATGAGCAGTTCTTC. Translated, it gives CASSLEGTSSNEQFF. The rearrangement uses TRBV7-8 and TRBJ2-1; 8 nucleotides agree with TRBD2. CDR1 SGHVS and CDR2 FQNEAQ come from the germline V gene. V lost 1 base and J lost 7; bases outside the gene matches: 6. This CDR3 has 15 residues.

About this clone itself: Other DNA sequences from this sample encode an identical CDR3 as well. The chain combines TRBV5-1 with TRBJ2-1; D is uncertain. Trimming left V 5 bases short and J 3 bases short, with 12 bases between. The CDR3 length is 14 residues. Germline CDR1 is SGHRS and CDR2 is YFSETQ. The CDR3: CASSSHSVYNEQFF. DNA of the CDR3: TGCGCCAGCAGTAGCCACTCTGTCTACAATGAGCAGTTCTTC.

This rearrangement joins TRBV19 to TRBJ2-1; 7 nucleotides match TRBD1. V shed 5 bases and J 8 bases; nucleotides not matched to a gene: 15. This CDR3 region has 16 residues. CDR1 and CDR2 from the germline V gene are LNHDA and SQIVND (reference sequence). CDR3 in amino acids: CASSSAAGGNAYEQFF. The DNA for the CDR3 is TGTGCCAGTAGTTCTGCGGCAGGGGGTAATGCATATGAGCAGTTCTTC.

The chain couples TRBV6-1 to TRBJ2-3; D may be TRBD1 (6 bases). The CDR3 is 15 residues long. Trimming cost V 2 bases and J 0 bases, with 9 bases left between them. CDR1 and CDR2 from the germline V gene are MNHNS and SASEGT. This CDR3 is CASSERQASTDTQYF. CDR3 DNA sequence: TGTGCCAGCAGTGAACGACAGGCGAGCACAGATACGCAGTATTTT.

In this sample, this clone turned up a few times. The rearrangement uses TRBV19 and TRBJ2-6; D is perhaps TRBD2 (5 bases). Trimming shortened V by 4 bases and J by 2 bases, and 15 bases separated the two germline ends. CDR3 length: 17 residues. CDR1 LNHDA and CDR2 SQIVND come from the germline V gene (reference sequence). CDR3 sequence reads: CASSRTQGRTGANVLTF. The CDR3 coding sequence is TGTGCCAGTAGTAGGACTCAAGGGAGAACTGGGGCCAACGTCCTGACTTTC.

This chain uses TRBV6-1 with TRBJ1-2, with a tentative D call TRBD1 (6 bases). The CDR3 runs 16 residues. Trimming cost V 2 bases and J 4 bases, with 17 bases left between them. The germline V gene has CDR1 MNHNS and CDR2 SASEGT. The CDR3 here is CASSELSAGAPYGYTF. For the CDR3, the DNA is TGTGCCAGCAGTGAACTGAGTGCAGGGGCCCCCTATGGCTACACCTTC.

This chain links TRBV18 with TRBJ1-2; D might be TRBD1 (6 bases). Trimming removed 6 bases at V and 0 bases at J, with 20 bases between. Per germline, CDR1 KGHSH and CDR2 LQKENI. This CDR3 comprises 17 residues. CDR3 DNA sequence: TGTGCCAGCTCCCGGCGACAGGAGATACCAACTAACTATGGCTACACCTTC. Translated, it gives CASSRRQEIPTNYGYTF.